These T cell receptor beta chains were read from a single sample in a study of blood T cells in healthy people across ages. TCRdb redid the calling of the 5' RACE reads with MiXCR, one entry per CDR3 protein. The table includes about 1.1 million distinct CDR3 sequences, under 40% detected once. Sequencing was done on a sample of blood. The origin of the receptors is a man between 18 and 29 years old in good health. The CDR3 runs from the conserved cysteine through the conserved F or W. D genes are given only for firm matches. Clone size, where shown, is once, few, many, or a class for clones that have expanded.

D gene: NA
J gene: TRBJ2-3
V gene: TRBV6-6
clone size: few
CDR3 protein: CASRPRGGRDSTDTQYF
CDR3 DNA: TGTGCCAGCAGGCCCAGAGGGGGGCGGGATAGCACAGATACGCAGTATTTT

D gene: TRBD2
J gene: TRBJ2-1
V gene: TRBV12-3/TRBV12-4
clone size: few
CDR3 protein: CASSLASGVNNEQFF
CDR3 DNA: TGTGCCAGCAGTTTGGCTAGCGGAGTTAACAATGAGCAGTTCTTC

D gene: TRBD2
J gene: TRBJ2-3
V gene: TRBV6-5
clone size: NA
CDR3 protein: CASQRGSYTDTQYF
CDR3 DNA: TGTGCCAGCCAGCGGGGGTCTTACACAGATACGCAGTATTTT

D gene: NA
J gene: TRBJ2-2
V gene: TRBV14
clone size: NA
CDR3 protein: CASSQGARDRNTGELFF
CDR3 DNA: TGTGCCAGCAGCCAAGGGGCCCGGGACCGTAACACCGGGGAGCTGTTTTTT

D gene: NA
J gene: TRBJ1-5
V gene: TRBV10-3
clone size: few
CDR3 protein: CAISEQLNQPQHF
CDR3 DNA: TGTGCCATCAGTGAGCAACTCAATCAGCCCCAGCATTTT

D gene: NA
J gene: TRBJ1-1
V gene: TRBV6-2/TRBV6-3
clone size: NA
CDR3 protein: CASSYQTPNTEAFF
CDR3 DNA: TGTGCCAGCAGTTACCAAACCCCGAACACTGAAGCTTTCTTT

D gene: NA
J gene: TRBJ1-2
V gene: TRBV6-1
clone size: few
CDR3 protein: CASRGTSTVAVYGYTF
CDR3 DNA: TGTGCCAGCAGGGGGACATCGACAGTCGCGGTCTATGGCTACACCTTC

D gene: NA
J gene: TRBJ2-5
V gene: TRBV27
clone size: many
CDR3 protein: CASSLSLGETQYF
CDR3 DNA: TGTGCCAGCAGTTTATCGCTTGGCGAGACCCAGTACTTC

D gene: NA
J gene: TRBJ1-5
V gene: TRBV7-2
clone size: many
CDR3 protein: CASSVDGNQPQHF
CDR3 DNA: TGTGCCAGCAGTGTCGACGGCAATCAGCCCCAGCATTTT

D gene: TRBD2
J gene: TRBJ2-5
V gene: TRBV20-1
clone size: few
CDR3 protein: CRGASGHQETQYF
CDR3 DNA: TGCAGGGGGGCTAGCGGGCACCAAGAGACCCAGTACTTC

D gene: NA
J gene: TRBJ2-1
V gene: TRBV12-3/TRBV12-4
clone size: many
CDR3 protein: CASSLVYNEQFF
CDR3 DNA: TGTGCCAGCAGCTTAGTCTACAATGAGCAGTTCTTC

D gene: NA
J gene: TRBJ2-3
V gene: TRBV20-1
clone size: NA
CDR3 protein: CSASWSLRDREGDTQYF
CDR3 DNA: TGCAGTGCTTCCTGGAGCTTAAGAGACAGGGAGGGAGATACGCAGTATTTT

D gene: TRBD1
J gene: TRBJ2-3
V gene: TRBV7-3
clone size: NA
CDR3 protein: CASSLTTGGADTQYF
CDR3 DNA: TGTGCCAGCAGCTTAACTACAGGGGGTGCAGATACGCAGTATTTT

D gene: TRBD1
J gene: TRBJ1-1
V gene: TRBV6-5
clone size: NA
CDR3 protein: CASSYTRTGTEAFF
CDR3 DNA: TGTGCCAGCAGTTACACCCGGACAGGCACTGAAGCTTTCTTT

D gene: TRBD1
J gene: TRBJ2-1
V gene: TRBV6-2/TRBV6-3
clone size: NA
CDR3 protein: CASSRLGTGNEQFF
CDR3 DNA: TGTGCCAGCAGTCGCCTAGGGACAGGCAATGAGCAGTTCTTC

D gene: TRBD2
J gene: TRBJ2-1
V gene: TRBV4-1
clone size: NA
CDR3 protein: CAGSQGSQAGVNYNEQFF
CDR3 DNA: TGCGCCGGCAGCCAAGGTTCCCAAGCGGGGGTTAACTACAATGAGCAGTTCTTC

D gene: TRBD1
J gene: TRBJ2-1
V gene: TRBV7-9
clone size: NA
CDR3 protein: CASSGDRITPPHNEQFF
CDR3 DNA: TGTGCCAGCAGCGGGGACAGAATCACCCCGCCTCACAATGAGCAGTTCTTC

D gene: NA
J gene: TRBJ1-1
V gene: TRBV6-2/TRBV6-3
clone size: NA
CDR3 protein: CASTLPGGTEAFF
CDR3 DNA: TGTGCCAGCACCCTGCCCGGCGGCACTGAAGCTTTCTTT

D gene: TRBD2
J gene: TRBJ2-3
V gene: TRBV5-8
clone size: NA
CDR3 protein: CASRIGGGITDTQYF
CDR3 DNA: TGTGCCAGCAGGATCGGCGGGGGAATCACAGATACGCAGTATTTT

D gene: NA
J gene: TRBJ2-1
V gene: TRBV6-2/TRBV6-3
clone size: NA
CDR3 protein: CASSYKPTKQFF
CDR3 DNA: TGTGCCAGCAGTTACAAGCCAACTAAGCAGTTCTTC

D gene: NA
J gene: TRBJ2-7
V gene: TRBV9
clone size: NA
CDR3 protein: CASSAGRGLLGSPYEQYF
CDR3 DNA: TGTGCCAGCAGCGCCGGACGGGGGCTTCTAGGTTCCCCCTACGAGCAGTACTTC

D gene: TRBD1
J gene: TRBJ2-7
V gene: TRBV7-2
clone size: few
CDR3 protein: CASSQQGVSYEQYF
CDR3 DNA: TGTGCCAGCAGCCAACAGGGGGTCTCCTACGAGCAGTACTTC

D gene: NA
J gene: TRBJ1-2
V gene: TRBV20-1
clone size: NA
CDR3 protein: CSAVFDGYTF
CDR3 DNA: TGCAGTGCCGTTTTCGATGGCTACACCTTC

D gene: TRBD1
J gene: TRBJ2-2
V gene: TRBV27
clone size: NA
CDR3 protein: CASSLDRGPGELFF
CDR3 DNA: TGTGCCAGCAGTTTGGACAGGGGGCCCGGGGAGCTGTTTTTT

D gene: TRBD2
J gene: TRBJ2-3
V gene: TRBV6-6
clone size: NA
CDR3 protein: CANSYGRGVSTGTQYF
CDR3 DNA: TGTGCCAACAGTTACGGGCGGGGGGTTAGCACAGGTACGCAGTATTTT

D gene: TRBD2
J gene: TRBJ2-1
V gene: TRBV20-1
clone size: NA
CDR3 protein: CSAHDRLAGGGSEQFF
CDR3 DNA: TGCAGTGCACACGACAGACTAGCGGGGGGCGGCTCTGAGCAGTTCTTC

D gene: NA
J gene: TRBJ1-6
V gene: TRBV5-1
clone size: NA
CDR3 protein: CASSLGEGNSPLHF
CDR3 DNA: TGCGCCAGCAGCTTGGGGGAGGGGAATTCACCCCTCCACTTT

D gene: NA
J gene: TRBJ2-7
V gene: TRBV6-6
clone size: few
CDR3 protein: CASSRDSLYEQYF
CDR3 DNA: TGTGCCAGCAGTCGGGACTCACTTTACGAGCAGTACTTC

D gene: NA
J gene: TRBJ1-2
V gene: TRBV20-1
clone size: few
CDR3 protein: CRGAGPANYGYTF
CDR3 DNA: TGCAGGGGAGCAGGCCCTGCTAACTATGGCTACACCTTC

D gene: NA
J gene: TRBJ2-2
V gene: TRBV5-1
clone size: few
CDR3 protein: CASSLTGGVETGELFF
CDR3 DNA: TGCGCCAGCAGCTTGACCGGAGGGGTAGAAACCGGGGAGCTGTTTTTT

D gene: NA
J gene: TRBJ1-2
V gene: TRBV4-2
clone size: NA
CDR3 protein: CASSQDIATPDYGYTF
CDR3 DNA: TGTGCCAGCAGCCAAGATATTGCTACCCCCGACTATGGCTACACCTTC

D gene: NA
J gene: TRBJ1-2
V gene: TRBV7-2
clone size: NA
CDR3 protein: CASSLNWDYGYTF
CDR3 DNA: TGTGCCAGCAGCTTAAATTGGGACTATGGCTACACCTTC

D gene: TRBD2
J gene: TRBJ2-3
V gene: TRBV2
clone size: NA
CDR3 protein: CASSPKGGGTTDTQYF
CDR3 DNA: TGTGCCAGCAGTCCGAAGGGCGGGGGGACCACAGATACGCAGTATTTT

D gene: NA
J gene: TRBJ1-5
V gene: TRBV20-1
clone size: NA
CDR3 protein: CSARDPGDDNQPQHF
CDR3 DNA: TGCAGTGCTAGAGATCCGGGGGACGACAATCAGCCCCAGCATTTT

D gene: TRBD2
J gene: TRBJ2-3
V gene: TRBV6-1
clone size: NA
CDR3 protein: CASSDRGLAGRTDTQYF
CDR3 DNA: TGTGCCAGCAGTGATCGGGGACTAGCGGGGCGCACAGATACGCAGTATTTT

D gene: NA
J gene: TRBJ2-5
V gene: TRBV7-9
clone size: NA
CDR3 protein: CASSPGGGAGETQYF
CDR3 DNA: TGTGCCAGCAGCCCAGGGGGAGGGGCTGGAGAGACCCAGTACTTC

D gene: NA
J gene: TRBJ1-1
V gene: TRBV4-1
clone size: once
CDR3 protein: CASSQDSDSSNTEAFF
CDR3 DNA: TGCGCCAGCAGCCAAGATTCGGACAGCTCGAACACTGAAGCTTTCTTT

D gene: NA
J gene: TRBJ1-1
V gene: TRBV21-1
clone size: NA
CDR3 protein: CASSHRTGGSDTEAFF
CDR3 DNA: TGTGCCAGCAGCCACAGGACAGGGGGCTCCGACACTGAAGCTTTCTTT

D gene: NA
J gene: TRBJ1-1
V gene: TRBV12-5
clone size: NA
CDR3 protein: CASGLGIGGRDTEAFF
CDR3 DNA: TGTGCTAGTGGTTTGGGGATCGGGGGGCGCGACACTGAAGCTTTCTTT

D gene: NA
J gene: TRBJ2-4
V gene: TRBV6-2/TRBV6-3
clone size: NA
CDR3 protein: CASGRAGAKNIQYF
CDR3 DNA: TGTGCCAGCGGACGTGCGGGAGCCAAAAACATTCAGTACTTC

D gene: NA
J gene: TRBJ2-3
V gene: TRBV5-1
clone size: few
CDR3 protein: CASSLYGAGSDTQYF
CDR3 DNA: TGCGCCAGCAGCTTGTATGGGGCAGGCTCAGATACGCAGTATTTT

D gene: NA
J gene: TRBJ2-7
V gene: TRBV2
clone size: NA
CDR3 protein: CASSEEPGNYEQYF
CDR3 DNA: TGTGCCAGCAGTGAAGAGCCAGGGAACTACGAGCAGTACTTC

D gene: TRBD2
J gene: TRBJ2-1
V gene: TRBV4-1
clone size: NA
CDR3 protein: CASSQFSGGDYNEQFF
CDR3 DNA: TGCGCCAGCAGCCAATTCAGCGGGGGGGACTACAATGAGCAGTTCTTC

D gene: NA
J gene: TRBJ2-1
V gene: TRBV20-1
clone size: few
CDR3 protein: CSARDAAGNNEQFF
CDR3 DNA: TGCAGTGCTAGAGACGCCGCGGGGAACAATGAGCAGTTCTTC

D gene: NA
J gene: TRBJ2-1
V gene: TRBV6-5
clone size: few
CDR3 protein: CASRYGESNEQFF
CDR3 DNA: TGTGCCAGCAGGTATGGAGAGTCTAATGAGCAGTTCTTC

D gene: NA
J gene: TRBJ1-4
V gene: TRBV12-3/TRBV12-4
clone size: NA
CDR3 protein: CASSRPSGANEKLFF
CDR3 DNA: TGTGCCAGCAGCCGACCCTCGGGAGCTAATGAAAAACTGTTTTTT